This T cell receptor (beta chain) appears in the sequencing data of a study of shared clonotypes between healthy human individuals. Germline V lookup: CDR1 SGHTA, CDR2 FQGNSA. Between the trimmed V and J ends, which lost 4 bases and 5 bases, there was a span of 14 bases. The CDR3 is 14 amino acids. The study drew all its donors from Caucasian adults living in Nashville, Tennessee. Genomic DNA came from about 90 million PBMCs in unsorted samples. The assay was immunoSEQ multiplex PCR, and TCRdb's table has in-frame clones only and misses some. The sample includes 500,000 to 650,000 clones, around three quarters of them seen just once. With regard to this clone: A far larger clone is one nucleotide away, so this likely arose from a read error.

The clonotype comes from a woman in her thirties or forties in good health. Some clones in this sample may be carry-over from other donors' samples. What was sequenced was PBMCs. The genes are TRBV7-2 and TRBJ2-5; tentative D call: TRBD2 (5 bases). The CDR3 DNA is TGTGCCAGCAGCTGCTTCGGGCGGACTGAGACCCAGTACTTC. Its protein product is CASSCFGRTETQYF.